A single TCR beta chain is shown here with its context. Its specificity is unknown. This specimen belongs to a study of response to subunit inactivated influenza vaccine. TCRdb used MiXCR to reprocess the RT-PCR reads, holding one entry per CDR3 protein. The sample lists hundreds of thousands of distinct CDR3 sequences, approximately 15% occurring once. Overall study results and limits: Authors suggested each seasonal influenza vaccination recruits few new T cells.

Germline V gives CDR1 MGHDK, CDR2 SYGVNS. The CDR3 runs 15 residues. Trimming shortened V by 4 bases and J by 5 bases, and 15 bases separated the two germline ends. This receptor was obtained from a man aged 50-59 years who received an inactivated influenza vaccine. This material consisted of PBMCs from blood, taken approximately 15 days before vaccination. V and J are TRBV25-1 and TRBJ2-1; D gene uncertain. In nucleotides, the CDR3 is TGTGCCAGCAGTGTCCACGCCAAAGGAAACAATGAGCAGTTCTTC. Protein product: CASSVHAKGNNEQFF.